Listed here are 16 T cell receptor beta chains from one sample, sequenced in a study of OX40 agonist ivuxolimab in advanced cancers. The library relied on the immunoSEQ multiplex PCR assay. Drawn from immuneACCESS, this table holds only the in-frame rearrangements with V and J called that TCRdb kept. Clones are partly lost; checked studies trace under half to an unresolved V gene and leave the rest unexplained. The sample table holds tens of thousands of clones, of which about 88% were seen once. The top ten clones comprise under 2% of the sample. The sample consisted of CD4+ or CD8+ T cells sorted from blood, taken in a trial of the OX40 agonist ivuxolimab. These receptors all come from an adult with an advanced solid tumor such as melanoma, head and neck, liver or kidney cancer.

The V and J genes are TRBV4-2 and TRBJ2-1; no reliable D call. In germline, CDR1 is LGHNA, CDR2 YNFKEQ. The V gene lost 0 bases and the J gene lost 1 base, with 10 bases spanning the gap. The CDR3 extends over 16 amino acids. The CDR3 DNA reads TGTGCCAGCAGCCAAGAAGGCGACCCGTCCTACAATGAGCAGTTCTTC. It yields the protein CASSQEGDPSYNEQFF.

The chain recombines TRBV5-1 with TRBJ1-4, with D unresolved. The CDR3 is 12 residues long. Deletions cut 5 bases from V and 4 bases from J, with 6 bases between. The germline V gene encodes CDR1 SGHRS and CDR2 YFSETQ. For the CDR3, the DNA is TGCGCCAGCAGAGGTCTTAATGAAAAACTGTTTTTT. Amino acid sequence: CASRGLNEKLFF.

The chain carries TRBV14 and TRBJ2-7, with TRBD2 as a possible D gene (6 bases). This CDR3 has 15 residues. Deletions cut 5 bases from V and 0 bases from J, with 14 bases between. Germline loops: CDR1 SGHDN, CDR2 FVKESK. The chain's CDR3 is CASSDSGGSSYEQYF. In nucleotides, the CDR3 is TGTGCCAGCAGCGATAGCGGAGGGAGCTCCTACGAGCAGTACTTC.

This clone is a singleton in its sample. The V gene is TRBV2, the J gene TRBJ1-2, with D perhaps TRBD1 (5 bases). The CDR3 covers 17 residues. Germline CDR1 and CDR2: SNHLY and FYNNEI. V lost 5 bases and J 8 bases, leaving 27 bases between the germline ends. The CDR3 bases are TGTGCCAGCAGTCGTACCCCGGGGGGGGAATCGTCTGGAGGCTACACCTTC. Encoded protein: CASSRTPGGESSGGYTF.

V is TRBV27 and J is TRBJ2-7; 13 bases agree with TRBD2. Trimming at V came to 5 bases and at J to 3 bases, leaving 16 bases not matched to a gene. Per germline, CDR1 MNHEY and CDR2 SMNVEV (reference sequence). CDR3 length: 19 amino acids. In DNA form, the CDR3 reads TGTGCCAGCAGTCGCCTGACCGGGACTAGCGGGACCGTTGACTACGAGCAGTACTTC. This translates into CASSRLTGTSGTVDYEQYF.

CDR3 coding DNA: TGTGCCAGCAGCCAAGTGTCCATGGAGACCCAGTACTTC. It is translated as CASSQVSMETQYF. The chain uses TRBV14 and TRBJ2-5; D remains unclear. The CDR3 runs 13 residues. Trimming cost V 1 base and J 5 bases, with 8 bases left between them. Germline values: CDR1 SGHDN, CDR2 FVKESK.

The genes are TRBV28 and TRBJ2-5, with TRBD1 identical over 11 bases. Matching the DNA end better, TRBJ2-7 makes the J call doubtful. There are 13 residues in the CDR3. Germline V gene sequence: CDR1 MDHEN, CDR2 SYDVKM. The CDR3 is CASSRDRGYEQYF. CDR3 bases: TGTGCCAGCAGCAGGGACAGGGGGTACGAGCAGTACTTC.

The CDR3 DNA sequence: TGTGCCAGCAGTAAACTAGCGGCAAACAATGAGCAGTTCTTC. Its protein product is CASSKLAANNEQFF. The chain recombines TRBV6-5 with TRBJ2-1, with 8 bases that match TRBD2. Per the germline V gene, CDR1 is MNHEY and CDR2 is SVGAGI. V shed 5 bases and J 5 bases; nucleotides not matched to a gene: 5. The CDR3 contains 14 residues.

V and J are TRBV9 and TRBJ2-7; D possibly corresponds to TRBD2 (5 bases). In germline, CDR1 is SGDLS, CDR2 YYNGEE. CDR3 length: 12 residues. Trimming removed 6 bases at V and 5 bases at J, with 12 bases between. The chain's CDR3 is CASKGPGNEQYF. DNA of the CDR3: TGTGCCAGCAAGGGCCCGGGGAACGAGCAGTACTTC.

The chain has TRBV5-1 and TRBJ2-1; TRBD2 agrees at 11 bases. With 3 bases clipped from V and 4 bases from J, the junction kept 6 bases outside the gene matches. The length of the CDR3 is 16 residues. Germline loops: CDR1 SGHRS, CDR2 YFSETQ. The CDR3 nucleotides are TGCGCCAGCAGCTCGGCTAGCGGGAGGCGATACAATGAGCAGTTCTTC. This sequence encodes CASSSASGRRYNEQFF.

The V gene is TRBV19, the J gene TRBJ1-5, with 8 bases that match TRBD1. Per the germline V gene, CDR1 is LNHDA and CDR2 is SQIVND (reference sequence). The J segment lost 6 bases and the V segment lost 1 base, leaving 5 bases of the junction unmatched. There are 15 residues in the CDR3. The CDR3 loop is CASSIGIQGGQPQHF. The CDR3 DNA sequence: TGTGCCAGTAGTATAGGGATACAGGGGGGTCAGCCCCAGCATTTT.

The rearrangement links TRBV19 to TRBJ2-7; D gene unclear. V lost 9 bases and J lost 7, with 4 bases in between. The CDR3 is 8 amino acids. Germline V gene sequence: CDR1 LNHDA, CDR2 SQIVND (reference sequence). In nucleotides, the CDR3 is TGTGCCAGCAGGGAGCAGTACTTC. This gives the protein CASREQYF.

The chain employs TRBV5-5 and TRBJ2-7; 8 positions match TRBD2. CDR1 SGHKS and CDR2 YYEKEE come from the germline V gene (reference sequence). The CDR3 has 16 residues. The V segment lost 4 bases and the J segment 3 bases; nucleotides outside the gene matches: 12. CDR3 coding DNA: TGTGCCAGCAGCCGACCTACAAGCGGGAGAAACTACGAGCAGTACTTC. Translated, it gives CASSRPTSGRNYEQYF.

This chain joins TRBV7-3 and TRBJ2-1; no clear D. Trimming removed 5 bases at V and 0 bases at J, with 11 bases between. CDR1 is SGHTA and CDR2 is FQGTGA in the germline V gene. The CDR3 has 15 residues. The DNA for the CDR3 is TGTGCCAGCAGCCCTTATAAGGACTCCTACAATGAGCAGTTCTTC. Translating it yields CASSPYKDSYNEQFF.

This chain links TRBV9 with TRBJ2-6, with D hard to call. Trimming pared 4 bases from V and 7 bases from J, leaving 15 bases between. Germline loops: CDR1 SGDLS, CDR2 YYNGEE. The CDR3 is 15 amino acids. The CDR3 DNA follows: TGTGCCAGCAGCCCCCGGACCCCAGGAGCCAACGTCCTGACTTTC. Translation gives CASSPRTPGANVLTF.

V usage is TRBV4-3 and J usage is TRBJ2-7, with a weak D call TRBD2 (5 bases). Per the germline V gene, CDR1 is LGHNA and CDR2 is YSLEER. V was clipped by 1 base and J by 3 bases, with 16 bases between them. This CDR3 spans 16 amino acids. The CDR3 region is CASSQGLSGLRYEQYF. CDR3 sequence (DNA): TGCGCCAGCAGCCAAGGATTAAGCGGACTCCGCTACGAGCAGTACTTC.